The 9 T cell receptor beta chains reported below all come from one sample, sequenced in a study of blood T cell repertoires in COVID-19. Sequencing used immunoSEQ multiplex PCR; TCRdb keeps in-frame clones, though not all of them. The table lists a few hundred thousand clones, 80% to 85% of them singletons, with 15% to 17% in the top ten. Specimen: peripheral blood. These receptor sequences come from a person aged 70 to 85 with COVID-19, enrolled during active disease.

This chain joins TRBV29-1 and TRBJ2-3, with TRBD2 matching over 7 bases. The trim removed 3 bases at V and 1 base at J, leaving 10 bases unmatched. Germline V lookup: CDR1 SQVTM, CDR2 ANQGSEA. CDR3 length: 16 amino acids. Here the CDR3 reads CSVDEIRLAGTDTQYF. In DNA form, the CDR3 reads TGCAGCGTTGATGAGATCCGACTAGCAGGCACAGATACGCAGTATTTT.

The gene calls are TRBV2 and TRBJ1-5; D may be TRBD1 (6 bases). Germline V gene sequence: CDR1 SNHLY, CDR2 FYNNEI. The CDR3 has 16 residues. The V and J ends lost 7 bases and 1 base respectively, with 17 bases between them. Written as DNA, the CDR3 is TGTGCCAGCAATGGGGGGGCAGGGGAGAGCAATCAGCCCCAGCATTTT. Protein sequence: CASNGGAGESNQPQHF. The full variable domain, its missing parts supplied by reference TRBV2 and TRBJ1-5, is EPEVTQTPSHQVTQMGQEVILRCVPISNHLYFYWYRQILGQKVEFLVSFYNNEISEKSEIFDDQFSVERPDGSNFTLKIRSTKLEDSAMYFCASNGGAGESNQPQHFGDGTRLSIL.

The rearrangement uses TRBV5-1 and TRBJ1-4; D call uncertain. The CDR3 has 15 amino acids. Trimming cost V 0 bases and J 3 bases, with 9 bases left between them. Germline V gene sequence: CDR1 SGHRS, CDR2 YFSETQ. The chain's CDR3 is CASSLAEFANEKLFF. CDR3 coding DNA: TGCGCCAGCAGCTTGGCGGAGTTCGCTAATGAAAAACTGTTTTTT. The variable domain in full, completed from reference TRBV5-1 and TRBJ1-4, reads KAGVTQTPRYLIKTRGQQVTLSCSPISGHRSVSWYQQTPGQGLQFLFEYFSETQRNKGNFPGRFSGRQFSNSRSEMNVSTLELGDSALYLCASSLAEFANEKLFFGSGTQLSVL.

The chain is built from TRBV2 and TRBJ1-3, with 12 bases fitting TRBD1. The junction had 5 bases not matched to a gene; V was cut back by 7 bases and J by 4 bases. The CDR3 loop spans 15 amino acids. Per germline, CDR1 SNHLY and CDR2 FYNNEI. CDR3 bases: TGTGCCAGCACCAGAGGGACAGGGGGCGGAAACACCATATATTTT. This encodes CASTRGTGGGNTIYF. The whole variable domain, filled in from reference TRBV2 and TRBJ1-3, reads EPEVTQTPSHQVTQMGQEVILRCVPISNHLYFYWYRQILGQKVEFLVSFYNNEISEKSEIFDDQFSVERPDGSNFTLKIRSTKLEDSAMYFCASTRGTGGGNTIYFGEGSWLTVV.

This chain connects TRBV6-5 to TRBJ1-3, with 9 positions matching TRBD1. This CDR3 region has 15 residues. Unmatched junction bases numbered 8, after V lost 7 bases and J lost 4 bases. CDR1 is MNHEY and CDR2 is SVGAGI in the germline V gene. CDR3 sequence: CASTPTGGAGNTIYF. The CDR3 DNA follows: TGTGCCAGCACCCCCACAGGGGGCGCGGGAAACACCATATATTTT.

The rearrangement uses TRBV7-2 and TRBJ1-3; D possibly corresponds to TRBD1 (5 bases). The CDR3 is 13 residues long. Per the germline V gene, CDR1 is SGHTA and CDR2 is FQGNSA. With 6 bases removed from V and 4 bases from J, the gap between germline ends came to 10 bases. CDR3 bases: TGTGCCAGCAGGCAAGGGGCGGGAAACACCATATATTTT. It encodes CASRQGAGNTIYF.

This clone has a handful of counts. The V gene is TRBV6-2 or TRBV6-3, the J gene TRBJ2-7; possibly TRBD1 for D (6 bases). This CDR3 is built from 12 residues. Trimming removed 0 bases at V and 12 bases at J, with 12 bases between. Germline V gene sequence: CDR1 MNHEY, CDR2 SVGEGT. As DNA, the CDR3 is TGTGCCAGCAGTTACTCGTATCCAGGGGTGTACTTC. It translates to CASSYSYPGVYF.

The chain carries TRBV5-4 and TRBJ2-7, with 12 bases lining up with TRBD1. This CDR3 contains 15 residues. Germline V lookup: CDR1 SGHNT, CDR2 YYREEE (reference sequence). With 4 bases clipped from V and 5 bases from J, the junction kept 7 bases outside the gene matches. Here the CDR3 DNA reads TGTGCCAGCAGCGGGGGACAGGGGGCGTCCGACGAGCAGTACTTC. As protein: CASSGGQGASDEQYF.

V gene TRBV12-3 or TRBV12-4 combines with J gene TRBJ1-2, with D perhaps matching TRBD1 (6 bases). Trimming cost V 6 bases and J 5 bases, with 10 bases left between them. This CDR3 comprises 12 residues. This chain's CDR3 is CASRDSLYGYTF. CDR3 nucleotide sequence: TGTGCCAGCAGGGACAGCCTTTATGGCTACACCTTC.